This T cell receptor beta chain was profiled in a study of response to subunit inactivated influenza vaccine. General study findings and limits: There was a suggestion from the authors that each seasonal influenza vaccination recruits few new T cells.

The table lists this clonotype with many counts. Its antigen is unidentified. MiXCR, run by TCRdb on the RT-PCR reads, gives a single entry per CDR3 protein. The table lists about 520,000 distinct CDR3 sequences, approximately 7.2% of them singletons. V dropped 5 bases and J dropped 10 bases, with 15 bases sitting between them. The CDR3 has 14 residues. This TCR came from a man between 50 and 75 years old who received an inactivated influenza vaccine. V usage is TRBV12-3 or TRBV12-4 and J usage is TRBJ1-6, with D perhaps matching TRBD1 (6 bases). This material consisted of PBMCs from blood, taken approximately 25 months after vaccination. CDR3 in amino acids: CASSNGQTTSPLHF. For the CDR3, the DNA is TGTGCCAGCAGTAACGGACAGACAACGTCACCCCTCCACTTT.